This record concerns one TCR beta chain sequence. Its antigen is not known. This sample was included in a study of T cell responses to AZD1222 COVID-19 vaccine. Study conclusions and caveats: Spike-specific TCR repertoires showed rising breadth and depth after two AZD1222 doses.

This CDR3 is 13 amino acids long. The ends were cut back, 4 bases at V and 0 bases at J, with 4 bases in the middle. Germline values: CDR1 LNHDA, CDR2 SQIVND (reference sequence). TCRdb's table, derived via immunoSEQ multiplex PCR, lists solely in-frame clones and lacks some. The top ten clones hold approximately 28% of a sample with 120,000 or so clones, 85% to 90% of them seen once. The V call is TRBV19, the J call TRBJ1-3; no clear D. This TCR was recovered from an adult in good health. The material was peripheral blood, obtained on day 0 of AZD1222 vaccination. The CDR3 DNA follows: TGTGCCAGTAGTAGCTACTCTGGAAACACCATATATTTT. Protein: CASSSYSGNTIYF.